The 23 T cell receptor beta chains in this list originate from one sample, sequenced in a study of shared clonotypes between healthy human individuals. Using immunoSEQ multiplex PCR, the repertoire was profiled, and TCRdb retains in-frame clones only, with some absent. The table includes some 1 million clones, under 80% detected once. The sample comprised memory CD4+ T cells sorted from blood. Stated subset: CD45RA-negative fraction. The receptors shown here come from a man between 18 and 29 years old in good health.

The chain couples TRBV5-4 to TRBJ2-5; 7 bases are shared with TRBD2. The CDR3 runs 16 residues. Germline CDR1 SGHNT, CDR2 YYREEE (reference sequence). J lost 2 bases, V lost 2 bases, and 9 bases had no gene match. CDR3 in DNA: TGTGCCAGCAGCTTAGTGGGGGGGACCGTACAAGAGACCCAGTACTTC. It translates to CASSLVGGTVQETQYF.

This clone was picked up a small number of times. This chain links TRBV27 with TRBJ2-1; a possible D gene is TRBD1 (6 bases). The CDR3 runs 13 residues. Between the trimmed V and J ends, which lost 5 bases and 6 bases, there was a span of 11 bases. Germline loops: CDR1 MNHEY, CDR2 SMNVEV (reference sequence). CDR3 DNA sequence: TGTGCCAGCAGTACCGGACAGTTCAATGAGCAGTTCTTC. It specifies CASSTGQFNEQFF.

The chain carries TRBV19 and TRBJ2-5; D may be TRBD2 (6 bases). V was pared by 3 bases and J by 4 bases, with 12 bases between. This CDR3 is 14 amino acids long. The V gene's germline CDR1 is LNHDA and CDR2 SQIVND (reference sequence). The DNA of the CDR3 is TGTGCCAGTAGTATGTACGGAGGGCGAGAGACCCAGTACTTC. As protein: CASSMYGGRETQYF.

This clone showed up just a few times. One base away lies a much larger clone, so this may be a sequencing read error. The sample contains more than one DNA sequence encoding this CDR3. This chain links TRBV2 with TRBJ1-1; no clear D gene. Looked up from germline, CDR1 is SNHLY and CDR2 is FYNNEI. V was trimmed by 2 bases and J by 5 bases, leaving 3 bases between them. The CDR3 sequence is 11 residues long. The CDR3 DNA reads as TGTGCCAGCAGTGAACGAACTGAAGCTTTCTTT. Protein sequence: CASSERTEAFF. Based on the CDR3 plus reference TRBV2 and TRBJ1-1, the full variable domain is EPEVTQTPSHQVTQMGQEVILRCVPISNHLYFYWYRQILGQKVEFLVSFYNNEISEKSEIFDDQFSVERPDGSNFTLKIRSTKLEDSAMYFCASSERTEAFFGQGTRLTVV.

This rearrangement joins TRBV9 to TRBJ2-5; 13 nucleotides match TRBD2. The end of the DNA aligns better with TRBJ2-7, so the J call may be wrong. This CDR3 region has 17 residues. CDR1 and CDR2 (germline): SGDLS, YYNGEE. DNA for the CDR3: TGTGCCAGCAGTCTTGGGACTAGCGGGACGCCTTTCTACGAGCAGTACTTC. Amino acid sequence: CASSLGTSGTPFYEQYF.

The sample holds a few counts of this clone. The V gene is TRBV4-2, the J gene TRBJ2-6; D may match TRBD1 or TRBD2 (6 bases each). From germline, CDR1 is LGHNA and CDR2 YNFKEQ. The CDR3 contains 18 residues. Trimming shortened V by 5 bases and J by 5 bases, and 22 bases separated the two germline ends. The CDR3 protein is CASSTDLLGGSWANVLTF. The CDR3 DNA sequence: TGTGCCAGCAGCACGGACCTTTTGGGGGGCAGCTGGGCCAACGTCCTGACTTTC.

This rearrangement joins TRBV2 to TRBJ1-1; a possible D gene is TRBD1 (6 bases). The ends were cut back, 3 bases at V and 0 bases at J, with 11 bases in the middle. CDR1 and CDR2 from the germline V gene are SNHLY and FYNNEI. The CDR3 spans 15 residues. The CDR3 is CASSDRGIMNTEAFF. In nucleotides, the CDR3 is TGTGCCAGCAGTGACAGGGGAATCATGAACACTGAAGCTTTCTTT. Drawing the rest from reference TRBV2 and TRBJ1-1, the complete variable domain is EPEVTQTPSHQVTQMGQEVILRCVPISNHLYFYWYRQILGQKVEFLVSFYNNEISEKSEIFDDQFSVERPDGSNFTLKIRSTKLEDSAMYFCASSDRGIMNTEAFFGQGTRLTVV.

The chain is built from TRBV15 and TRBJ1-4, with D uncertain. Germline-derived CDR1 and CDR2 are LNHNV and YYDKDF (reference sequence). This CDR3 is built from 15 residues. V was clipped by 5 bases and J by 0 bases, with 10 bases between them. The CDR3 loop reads CATSPRAATNEKLFF. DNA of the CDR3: TGTGCCACCAGCCCCCGGGCCGCAACTAATGAAAAACTGTTTTTT.

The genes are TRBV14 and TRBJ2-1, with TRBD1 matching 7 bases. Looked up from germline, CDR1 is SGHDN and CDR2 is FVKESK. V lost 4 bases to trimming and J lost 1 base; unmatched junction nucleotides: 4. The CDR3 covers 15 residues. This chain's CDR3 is CASSPGTASYNEQFF. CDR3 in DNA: TGTGCCAGCAGCCCCGGGACAGCATCCTACAATGAGCAGTTCTTC. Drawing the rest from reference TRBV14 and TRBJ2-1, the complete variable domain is EAGVTQFPSHSVIEKGQTVTLRCDPISGHDNLYWYRRVMGKEIKFLLHFVKESKQDESGMPNNRFLAERTGGTYSTLKVQPAELEDSGVYFCASSPGTASYNEQFFGPGTRLTVL.

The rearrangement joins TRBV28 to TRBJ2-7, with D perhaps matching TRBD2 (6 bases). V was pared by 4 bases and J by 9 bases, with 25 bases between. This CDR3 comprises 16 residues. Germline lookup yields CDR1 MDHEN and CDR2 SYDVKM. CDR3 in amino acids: CASSSLGAGTPFVQYF. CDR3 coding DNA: TGTGCCAGCAGTTCTCTCGGGGCAGGGACTCCTTTTGTGCAGTACTTC.

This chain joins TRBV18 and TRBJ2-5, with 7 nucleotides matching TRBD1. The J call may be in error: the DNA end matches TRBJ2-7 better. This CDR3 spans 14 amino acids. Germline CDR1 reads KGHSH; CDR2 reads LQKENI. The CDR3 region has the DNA TGTGCCAGCTCACTGACAGGGATCTCCTACGAGCAGTACTTC. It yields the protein CASSLTGISYEQYF.

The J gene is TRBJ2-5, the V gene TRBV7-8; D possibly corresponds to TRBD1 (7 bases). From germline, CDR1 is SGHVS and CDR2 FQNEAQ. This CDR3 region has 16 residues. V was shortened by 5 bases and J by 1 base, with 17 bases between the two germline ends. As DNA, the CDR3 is TGTGCCAGCAGCCGCGAGGCGGGGACAGCCCAAGAGACCCAGTACTTC. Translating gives CASSREAGTAQETQYF.

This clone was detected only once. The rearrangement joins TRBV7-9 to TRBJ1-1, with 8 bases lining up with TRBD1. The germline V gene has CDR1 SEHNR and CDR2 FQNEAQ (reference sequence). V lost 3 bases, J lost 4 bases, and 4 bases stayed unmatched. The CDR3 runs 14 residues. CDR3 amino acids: CASSFDRGSTEAFF. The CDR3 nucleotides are TGTGCCAGCAGCTTCGACAGGGGAAGCACTGAAGCTTTCTTT.

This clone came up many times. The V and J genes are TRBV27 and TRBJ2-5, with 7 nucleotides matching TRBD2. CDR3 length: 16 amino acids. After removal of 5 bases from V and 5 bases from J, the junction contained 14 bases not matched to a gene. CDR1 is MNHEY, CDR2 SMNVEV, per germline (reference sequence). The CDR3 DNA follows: TGTGCCAGCAGTCCTTCCCGGGGGACCGGGAGGGAGACCCAGTACTTC. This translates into CASSPSRGTGRETQYF.

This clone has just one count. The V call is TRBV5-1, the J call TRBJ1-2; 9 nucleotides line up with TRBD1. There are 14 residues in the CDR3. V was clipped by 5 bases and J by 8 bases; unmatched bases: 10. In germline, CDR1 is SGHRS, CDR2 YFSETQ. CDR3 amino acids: CASSPGQGTEGYTF. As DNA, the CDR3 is TGCGCCAGCAGTCCGGGACAGGGAACGGAGGGCTACACCTTC.

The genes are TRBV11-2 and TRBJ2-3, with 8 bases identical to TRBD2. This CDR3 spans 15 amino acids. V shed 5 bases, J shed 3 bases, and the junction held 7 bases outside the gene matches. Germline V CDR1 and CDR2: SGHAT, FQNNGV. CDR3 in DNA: TGTGCCAGCAGCGGAGACGGGGGGGGAACAGATACGCAGTATTTT. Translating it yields CASSGDGGGTDTQYF. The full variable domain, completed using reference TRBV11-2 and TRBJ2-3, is EAGVAQSPRYKIIEKRQSVAFWCNPISGHATLYWYQQILGQGPKLLIQFQNNGVVDDSQLPKDRFSAERLKGVDSTLKIQPAKLEDSAVYLCASSGDGGGTDTQYFGPGTRLTVL.

This CDR3 is CASSGGQGPYNEQFF. The CDR3 DNA follows: TGTGCCAGCAGTGGGGGACAGGGACCCTACAATGAGCAGTTCTTC. The J gene is TRBJ2-1, the V gene TRBV6-5; 9 nucleotides align to TRBD1. The CDR3 covers 15 residues. Trimming cost V 5 bases and J 2 bases; bases outside gene matches: 4. Germline values: CDR1 MNHEY, CDR2 SVGAGI.

The DNA of the CDR3 is TGTGCCAGCAGTTACTCCAGGGCCGATGAAGCTTTCTTT. Translation: CASSYSRADEAFF. The chain couples TRBV6-5 to TRBJ1-1; TRBD1 might be the D (5 bases). This CDR3 has 13 amino acids. Germline CDR1 is MNHEY and CDR2 is SVGAGI. Trimming shortened V by 0 bases and J by 7 bases, and 9 bases separated the two germline ends.

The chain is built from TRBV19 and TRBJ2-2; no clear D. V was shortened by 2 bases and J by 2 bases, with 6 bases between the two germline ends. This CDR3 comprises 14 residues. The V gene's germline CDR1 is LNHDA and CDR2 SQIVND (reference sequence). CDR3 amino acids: CASSIMENTGELFF. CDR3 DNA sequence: TGTGCCAGTAGTATAATGGAAAACACCGGGGAGCTGTTTTTT.

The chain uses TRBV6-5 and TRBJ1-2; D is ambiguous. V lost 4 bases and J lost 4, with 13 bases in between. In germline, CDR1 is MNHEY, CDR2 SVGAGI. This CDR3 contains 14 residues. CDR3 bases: TGTGCCAGCAGTTTTTCCCGGTTCGGCTATGGCTACACCTTC. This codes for CASSFSRFGYGYTF.

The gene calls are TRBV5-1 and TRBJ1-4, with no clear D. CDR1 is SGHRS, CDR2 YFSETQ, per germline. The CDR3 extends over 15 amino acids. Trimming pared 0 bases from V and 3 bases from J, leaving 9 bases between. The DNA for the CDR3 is TGCGCCAGCAGCTTGGTCGGCGAGGCTAATGAAAAACTGTTTTTT. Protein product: CASSLVGEANEKLFF.

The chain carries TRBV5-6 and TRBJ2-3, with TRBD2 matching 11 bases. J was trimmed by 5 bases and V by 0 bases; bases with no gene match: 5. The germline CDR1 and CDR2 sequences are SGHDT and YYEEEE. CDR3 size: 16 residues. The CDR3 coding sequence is TGTGCCAGCAGCTTGGTGCTAGCGGGGGGCCGAGATACGCAGTATTTT. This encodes CASSLVLAGGRDTQYF.

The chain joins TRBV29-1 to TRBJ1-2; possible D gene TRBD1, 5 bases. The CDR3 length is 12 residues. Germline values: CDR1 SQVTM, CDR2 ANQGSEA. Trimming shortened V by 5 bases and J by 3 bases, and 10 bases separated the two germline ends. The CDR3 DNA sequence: TGCAGCGTTCGGGGCAGCGACTATGGCTACACCTTC. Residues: CSVRGSDYGYTF.